This TCR beta chain was sequenced during a study of T cells in Graves' hyperthyroidism and ophthalmopathy. General observations from the study: Blood samples included most of the expanded thyroid clonotypes exceeding 0.001. In validation, the model predicted ophthalmopathy. These predictions came a median roughly 7.1 months before onset.

RNA transcripts gave rise to amplified TCR beta CDR3 regions. First-round RT-PCR targeting the TCR CDR3 was performed with the HTBI primer set. TCRdb used MiXCR to reprocess the multiplex PCR reads, holding one entry per CDR3 protein. The repertoire holds a few hundred thousand distinct CDR3 sequences, with approximately 15% as singletons. Graves' hyperthyroidism was deemed stable given no ophthalmopathy progression within 18 months. There are 14 residues in the CDR3. CDR1 and CDR2 (germline): MDHEN, SYDVKM. For this clonotype: Its antigen remains unknown. This may stem from a read error, because a much larger clone lies one nucleotide away.

The specimen sequenced was blood. This clonotype originated in a woman younger than 30 with Graves' hyperthyroidism. The chain uses TRBV28 and TRBJ2-7; D might be TRBD1 (5 bases). The CDR3 is CASSLTTETYEQCF. The CDR3 coding sequence is TGTGCCAGCAGTCTCACGACAGAAACCTACGAGCAGTGCTTC.